This T cell receptor (beta chain) was found in a study of OX40 agonist ivuxolimab in advanced cancers. Sequenced by immunoSEQ multiplex PCR; TCRdb stores in-frame clones only, minus some. The sample shows about 61,000 clones, 86% of them seen only once. The sequence derives from an adult with an advanced solid tumor such as melanoma, head and neck, liver or kidney cancer. The sequenced sample was CD4+ or CD8+ T cells sorted from blood, obtained in a trial of the OX40 agonist ivuxolimab.

CDR3 nucleotide sequence: TGTGCCATCAGCCCGGGACAGGGGGCTGGCGCAGATACGCAGTATTTT. Its translation is CAISPGQGAGADTQYF. The genes are TRBV10-3 and TRBJ2-3; 12 bases match TRBD1. J gave up 4 bases and V 6 bases, and 8 bases lay outside the gene matches. Germline values: CDR1 ENHRY, CDR2 SYGVKD. This CDR3 is built from 16 residues.